The clone carrying this TCR beta chain is deemed medium-sized. There were approximately 200,000 CFSE-labeled responder cells plated together with approximately 200,000 irradiated, violet-dye-labeled stimulator cells. This sample is part of a study of graft-versus-host responses after intestinal transplantation. Using immunoSEQ multiplex PCR, the repertoire was profiled, and TCRdb retains in-frame clones only, with some absent. The sample carries tens of thousands of clones, about 41% recorded once. This CDR3 has 14 residues. Germline values: CDR1 MDHEN, CDR2 SYDVKM. Deletions cut 3 bases from V and 0 bases from J, with 9 bases between.

This TCR was recovered from a human patient who was an organ donor for intestinal transplantation. V gene TRBV28 combines with J gene TRBJ2-7; perhaps TRBD2 as D (6 bases). The material was alloreactive CD8+ T cells from a mixed lymphocyte reaction culture, obtained before transplantation. Stated subset: CFSE-low proliferating T cells sorted from approximately six-day pre-transplant mixed lymphocyte reaction (GvH or HvG direction). CDR3 in amino acids: CASSLGGLSYEQYF. The CDR3 nucleotides read TGTGCCAGCAGTTTGGGAGGACTCTCCTACGAGCAGTACTTC.